These 27 T cell receptor beta chains share one sample of origin, sequenced in a study of blood T cell repertoires in COVID-19. Measured with immunoSEQ multiplex PCR; TCRdb has only the in-frame clones, and not every one. Of a few hundred thousand clones in the sample, about 86% were seen once. Sequenced material: peripheral blood. The receptors stem from a woman younger than 45 who had recovered from COVID-19.

This clone was recorded only once. The chain combines TRBV14 with TRBJ2-2; TRBD2 might be the D (5 bases). The germline V gene encodes CDR1 SGHDN and CDR2 FVKESK. V lost 6 bases and J lost 2, with 13 bases in between. This CDR3 contains 15 residues. The CDR3 region is CASSPLARNTGELFF. The DNA of the CDR3 is TGTGCCAGCAGTCCATTAGCGAGAAACACCGGGGAGCTGTTTTTT.

This chain links TRBV7-3 with TRBJ2-1; 12 bases are a match to TRBD2. CDR3 length: 14 amino acids. Germline values: CDR1 SGHTA, CDR2 FQGTGA. V was pared by 5 bases and J by 6 bases, with 2 bases of the junction left unmatched. The CDR3: CASSPTSGSNEQFF. The CDR3 DNA follows: TGTGCCAGCAGCCCGACTAGCGGGAGCAATGAGCAGTTCTTC.

There are many counts of this clone. The rearrangement uses TRBV18 and TRBJ2-6, with D unresolved. Trimming pared 6 bases from V and 0 bases from J, leaving 18 bases between. The CDR3 contains 18 residues. Germline-derived CDR1 and CDR2 are KGHSH and LQKENI. Here the CDR3 DNA reads TGTGCCAGCTCCCTTCTTGACATCCTCCTCTCTGGGGCCAACGTCCTGACTTTC. It translates to CASSLLDILLSGANVLTF.

This sequence joins TRBV4-1 and TRBJ2-3, with D perhaps matching TRBD2 (5 bases). This CDR3 comprises 15 residues. Germline V gene sequence: CDR1 MGHRA, CDR2 YSYEKL. Trimming removed 1 base from V and 4 bases from J, with 12 bases in between. DNA of the CDR3: TGCGCCAGCAGCCAAGTAAGGCTAGCCCCAGATACGCAGTATTTT. Amino acids: CASSQVRLAPDTQYF.

In its sample, this clone was seen a few times. This sequence joins TRBV28 and TRBJ1-1; no reliable D call. This CDR3 is built from 12 residues. V was clipped by 8 bases and J by 2 bases, with 9 bases between them. Germline CDR1 and CDR2: MDHEN and SYDVKM. The CDR3 protein is CASWERNTEAFF. The CDR3 bases are TGTGCCAGCTGGGAGAGAAACACTGAAGCTTTCTTT.

The V gene is TRBV6-5, the J gene TRBJ1-6, with TRBD1 as a possible D gene (5 bases). This CDR3 spans 14 amino acids. With 5 bases removed from V and 12 bases from J, the gap between germline ends came to 17 bases. CDR1 is MNHEY and CDR2 is SVGAGI in the germline V gene. The CDR3 coding sequence is TGTGCCAGCAGTCACAGACAGACGCTGGGACCCCTCCACTTT. Translated: CASSHRQTLGPLHF.

This clone was seen a single time. V gene TRBV7-3 combines with J gene TRBJ2-7; 12 positions match TRBD1. The CDR3 totals 15 residues. Trimming took 5 bases from V and 3 from J; bases not matched to a gene: 5. The germline V gene has CDR1 SGHTA and CDR2 FQGTGA. CDR3 DNA: TGTGCCAGCAGCCATGGGACAGGGGGCTTCTACGAGCAGTACTTC. It codes for CASSHGTGGFYEQYF.

This clone has only one observation. The CDR3 reads CASSLGGPSTAQHF. Written as DNA, the CDR3 is TGTGCCAGCAGCCTAGGGGGACCTTCAACGGCCCAGCATTTT. J is TRBJ1-5 and V is TRBV6-5, with D tentatively TRBD1 (6 bases). This CDR3 spans 14 amino acids. Germline lookup yields CDR1 MNHEY and CDR2 SVGAGI. Trimming cost V 6 bases and J 11 bases, with 20 bases left between them.

In its sample, this clone was seen once. The V call is TRBV21-1, the J call TRBJ2-7; the table gives TRBD1 as D, unverified against the DNA. TRBV21-1 has pseudogene status. The CDR3 loop spans 16 amino acids. For the CDR3, the DNA is TGTGCCAGCAGCAATCCGGACAGACCTCTAGTTTACGAGCAGTACTTC. Translated, it gives CASSNPDRPLVYEQYF.

The chain combines TRBV10-2 with TRBJ2-5; 14 nucleotides align to TRBD2. The CDR3 runs 14 residues. Germline loops: CDR1 WSHSY, CDR2 SAAADI. V was clipped by 10 bases and J by 5 bases; unmatched bases: 6. The CDR3, as DNA: TGCGCCACGACTAGCGGGAGGGCCCGGGAGACCCAGTACTTC. Translated: CATTSGRARETQYF.

The table lists this clone with a count of one. The V gene is TRBV30, the J gene TRBJ2-5; D may be TRBD2 (6 bases). The CDR3 consists of 15 residues. Trimming cost V 5 bases and J 2 bases, with 18 bases left between them. CDR1 and CDR2 (germline): GTSNPN, SVGIG (reference sequence). CDR3 residues: CAWGPGTSIQETQYF. CDR3 nucleotides: TGTGCCTGGGGACCGGGGACTTCAATACAAGAGACCCAGTACTTC.

The chain combines TRBV19 with TRBJ1-5, with a tentative D call TRBD1 (6 bases). The V end was cut by 7 bases, the J end by 4 bases, with 20 bases between. Germline CDR1 is LNHDA and CDR2 is SQIVND (reference sequence). The CDR3 consists of 16 residues. CDR3 coding DNA: TGTGCCAGTAAGAGGGGGGGGGAGAGACGGAATCAGCCCCAGCATTTT. This translates into CASKRGGERRNQPQHF.

V is TRBV19 and J is TRBJ2-6; weak D call: TRBD1 (5 bases). This CDR3 has 17 amino acids. Germline lookup yields CDR1 LNHDA and CDR2 SQIVND (reference sequence). V was shortened by 0 bases and J by 2 bases, with 11 bases between the two germline ends. The CDR3 bases are TGTGCCAGTAGTATAGAAGGGGCCAGGGCTGGGGCCAACGTCCTGACTTTC. Its translation: CASSIEGARAGANVLTF.

This clone was seen only a few times. The rearrangement uses TRBV7-9 and TRBJ1-6; a possible D gene is TRBD1 (5 bases). Germline CDR1 is SEHNR and CDR2 is FQNEAQ (reference sequence). V was cut by 5 bases and J by 7 bases, with 9 bases left in between. The CDR3 is 13 amino acids. DNA for the CDR3: TGTGCCAGCAGCGCCCAGGGCAATTCACCCCTCCACTTT. As protein: CASSAQGNSPLHF.

This clone was observed a single time. This chain joins TRBV9 and TRBJ2-2; TRBD2 might be the D (7 bases). Trimming cost V 2 bases and J 6 bases, with 14 bases left between them. This CDR3 has 15 residues. Germline CDR1 and CDR2: SGDLS and YYNGEE. The CDR3 region is CASSVSGGLAGELFF. The CDR3 DNA is TGTGCCAGCAGCGTGTCGGGGGGCTTGGCCGGGGAGCTGTTTTTT.

The CDR3 protein is CASAGSQETQYF. The CDR3 DNA is TGTGCCAGCGCGGGAAGCCAAGAGACCCAGTACTTC. V is TRBV6-6 and J is TRBJ2-5, with D perhaps TRBD2 (6 bases). The CDR3 consists of 12 residues. V lost 8 bases to trimming and J lost 1 base, with 8 bases between them. Germline values: CDR1 MNHNY, CDR2 SVGAGI (reference sequence).

This clone has just a few counts. The V call is TRBV30, the J call TRBJ2-1; 7 bases agree with TRBD2. The ends lost 3 bases at V and 12 bases at J; junction bases unmatched: 5. The CDR3 runs 11 residues. CDR1 is GTSNPN, CDR2 SVGIG, per germline (reference sequence). The CDR3 spells CAWRGGSGQFF. The DNA for the CDR3 is TGTGCCTGGAGGGGAGGGAGCGGGCAGTTCTTC. The full variable domain, completed using reference TRBV30 and TRBJ2-1, is SQTIHQWPATLVQPVGSPLSLECTVEGTSNPNLYWYRQAAGRGLQLLFYSVGIGQISSEVPQNLSASRPQDRQFILSSKKLLLSDSGFYLCAWRGGSGQFFGPGTRLTVL.

The chain combines TRBV4-1 with TRBJ1-2; D call uncertain. The CDR3 totals 14 residues. The V and J ends lost 1 base and 5 bases respectively, with 11 bases between them. CDR1 and CDR2 (germline): MGHRA, YSYEKL. The CDR3 protein is CASSQGRRVYGYTF. The DNA for the CDR3 is TGCGCCAGCAGCCAAGGGAGGAGGGTTTATGGCTACACCTTC.

The rearrangement joins TRBV5-1 to TRBJ1-1, with 10 nucleotides matching TRBD1. With V trimmed by 0 bases and J by 13 bases, 6 bases remained unmatched. The CDR3 loop spans 13 amino acids. Germline CDR1 and CDR2: SGHRS and YFSETQ. The CDR3 DNA reads as TGCGCCAGCAGCTTGGCCCAGGGACAGGGGAATTTCTTT. Translation: CASSLAQGQGNFF. The full variable domain, completed using reference TRBV5-1 and TRBJ1-1, is KAGVTQTPRYLIKTRGQQVTLSCSPISGHRSVSWYQQTPGQGLQFLFEYFSETQRNKGNFPGRFSGRQFSNSRSEMNVSTLELGDSALYLCASSLAQGQGNFFGQGTRLTVV.

The rearrangement links TRBV28 to TRBJ1-5, with D perhaps matching TRBD1 (5 bases). V shed 7 bases and J shed 2 bases, with 24 bases lying between them. Germline V CDR1 and CDR2: MDHEN, SYDVKM. The CDR3 runs 18 residues. The chain's CDR3 is CASTLGRRLTGGNQPQHF. The CDR3 bases are TGTGCCAGCACCTTGGGCAGGAGACTTACAGGCGGCAATCAGCCCCAGCATTTT. The full variable domain, rest sourced from reference TRBV28 and TRBJ1-5, is DVKVTQSSRYLVKRTGEKVFLECVQDMDHENMFWYRQDPGLGLRLIYFSYDVKMKEKGDIPEGYSVSREKKERFSLILESASTNQTSMYLCASTLGRRLTGGNQPQHFGDGTRLSIL.

This clone was counted many times. The chain recombines TRBV9 with TRBJ2-7, with TRBD1 matching over 7 bases. Unmatched junction bases numbered 5, after V lost 4 bases and J lost 1 base. Germline CDR1 is SGDLS and CDR2 is YYNGEE. The CDR3 has 14 amino acids. DNA for the CDR3: TGTGCCAGCAGCTCTCGGGACAGTTCCTACGAGCAGTACTTC. Translated, it gives CASSSRDSSYEQYF. Full variable domain (missing parts from reference TRBV9 and TRBJ2-7): DSGVTQTPKHLITATGQRVTLRCSPRSGDLSVYWYQQSLDQGLQFLIQYYNGEERAKGNILERFSAQQFPDLHSELNLSSLELGDSALYFCASSSRDSSYEQYFGPGTRLTVT.

The rearrangement uses TRBV11-3 and TRBJ1-4, with a tentative D call TRBD1 (6 bases). Germline CDR1 is SGHNT and CDR2 is YENEEA. The V gene lost 5 bases and the J gene lost 3 bases, with 19 bases spanning the gap. The CDR3 extends over 17 amino acids. The chain's CDR3 is CASSPAGQPIANEKLFF. CDR3 nucleotide sequence: TGTGCCAGCAGCCCCGCCGGACAGCCCATTGCTAATGAAAAACTGTTTTTT.

The rearrangement links TRBV28 to TRBJ2-4; 8 nucleotides align to TRBD2. The germline CDR1 and CDR2 sequences are MDHEN and SYDVKM. The trim removed 5 bases at V and 2 bases at J, leaving 11 bases unmatched. The CDR3 runs 17 residues. The CDR3 coding sequence is TGTGCCAGCAGTCGGTCACTAGCGGCCCTAACCAAAAACATTCAGTACTTC. Translating gives CASSRSLAALTKNIQYF.

About this clone itself: A much larger clone is a single base away; this may be a read error. Distinct nucleotide sequences in the sample also encode this CDR3. V gene TRBV5-1 combines with J gene TRBJ2-3, with D possibly being TRBD2 (6 bases). Germline V gene lookup returns CDR1 SGHRS and CDR2 YFSETQ. Trimming stripped 0 bases from V and 1 base from J, with 9 bases between. This CDR3 is 15 amino acids long. DNA of the CDR3: TGCGCCAGCAGCTTGGGAGGGGAGGGCACAGATACGCAGTATTTT. It is translated as CASSLGGEGTDTQYF.

About this clone itself: Additional DNA sequences in this sample encode the identical CDR3. CDR3: CAWGTGGNSPLHF. In DNA, the CDR3 is TGTGCCTGGGGAACAGGGGGGAATTCACCCCTCCACTTT. The gene calls are TRBV30 and TRBJ1-6, with 8 nucleotides matching TRBD1. The CDR3 extends over 13 amino acids. Per the germline V gene, CDR1 is GTSNPN and CDR2 is SVGIG (reference sequence). Trimming at V came to 5 bases and at J to 7 bases, leaving 4 bases not matched to a gene.

This clone came up a few times. Germline and junction disagree at one end, which may indicate a read error. The chain combines TRBV7-8 with TRBJ2-2; 10 bases agree with TRBD2. Germline lookup yields CDR1 SGHVS and CDR2 FQNEAQ. The CDR3 contains 15 residues. As DNA, the CDR3 is TGTGCCAGCAGCATAGCGGGAGGAGGTACCGGGGAGCTGTTTTTT. It encodes CASSIAGGGTGELFF. The complete variable domain, with remaining parts taken from reference TRBV7-8 and TRBJ2-2, reads GAGVSQSPRYKVAKRGQDVALRCDPISGHVSLFWYQQALGQGPEFLTYFQNEAQLDKSGLPSDRFFAERPEGSVSTLKIQRTQQEDSAVYLCASSIAGGGTGELFFGEGSRLTVL.

V and J are TRBV27 and TRBJ2-1; TRBD1 agrees at 7 bases. The V and J ends lost 1 base and 5 bases, in that order; junction bases with no gene match: 2. Germline V gene data show CDR1 as MNHEY and CDR2 as SMNVEV (reference sequence). The CDR3 length is 14 residues. Here the CDR3 reads CASSLFQGDNEQFF. In nucleotides, the CDR3 is TGTGCCAGCAGTTTATTCCAGGGGGACAATGAGCAGTTCTTC.